A single sample is the source of the 25 T cell receptor beta chains below, sequenced in a study of T-cell reconstitution after alpha-beta-depleted transplantation in children. Unique molecular identifiers were used to barcode this TCRbeta library. TCRdb called the PCR reads again in MiXCR, with one record for every CDR3 protein. Of 540,000 or so distinct CDR3 sequences listed, under 25% are singletons. This specimen consisted of PBMCs, mostly from graft donor cells, obtained 360 days after TCRalphabeta/CD19-depleted stem cell transplant. All receptors derive from a boy under three years old who had a stem cell transplant for acute myeloid leukemia, so the T cells may come from the graft donor.

This clonotype was seen ten or more times. This chain connects TRBV11-3 to TRBJ1-6, with D perhaps matching TRBD1 (6 bases). The CDR3 runs to 13 residues. Between the trimmed V and J ends, which lost 3 bases and 9 bases, there was a span of 9 bases. Germline CDR1 SGHNT, CDR2 YENEEA. CDR3 amino acids: CASSLDSFSPLHF. Written as DNA, the CDR3 is TGTGCCAGCAGCTTGGACAGCTTTTCACCCCTCCACTTT.

V is TRBV6-6 and J is TRBJ1-1; no firm D call. This CDR3 contains 13 residues. Trimming left V 5 bases short and J 2 bases short, with 9 bases between. The germline gives CDR1 MNHNY, CDR2 SVGAGI (reference sequence). The CDR3 spells CASSPAGNTEAFF. As DNA, the CDR3 is TGTGCCAGCAGTCCCGCGGGTAACACTGAAGCTTTCTTT.

J is TRBJ2-5 and V is TRBV6-5, with TRBD1 identical over 12 bases. In germline, CDR1 is MNHEY, CDR2 SVGAGI. V trimming: 1 base; J trimming: 5 bases; junction bases outside the gene matches: 5. The CDR3 runs to 16 residues. DNA of the CDR3: TGTGCCAGCAGTTACTGGGACAGGGGGCAGAGGGAGACCCAGTACTTC. Protein: CASSYWDRGQRETQYF.

The rearrangement joins TRBV15 to TRBJ2-3, with 8 bases that match TRBD1. The CDR3 extends over 15 amino acids. Looked up from germline, CDR1 is LNHNV and CDR2 is YYDKDF (reference sequence). Losses at the gene ends were 2 bases for V and 4 bases for J; bases not matched to a gene: 5. CDR3 residues: CATSRWQGAADTQYF. CDR3 coding DNA: TGTGCCACCAGCAGATGGCAGGGGGCAGCAGATACGCAGTATTTT.

This clonotype has only a few counts. This chain connects TRBV7-2 to TRBJ2-1; D is uncertain. V lost 5 bases and J 9 bases, leaving 8 bases between the germline ends. Germline V gene lookup returns CDR1 SGHTA and CDR2 FQGNSA. This CDR3 is 11 amino acids long. DNA for the CDR3: TGTGCCAGCAGCCAAACACCTGAGCAGTTCTTC. The encoded protein is CASSQTPEQFF.

The rearrangement links TRBV5-4 to TRBJ1-6, with D perhaps TRBD1 (5 bases). The V gene lost 1 base and the J gene lost 4 bases, with 15 bases spanning the gap. CDR3 length: 17 amino acids. Germline V gene lookup returns CDR1 SGHNT and CDR2 YYREEE (reference sequence). CDR3 amino acids: CASSLMEGRIYNSPLHF. As DNA, the CDR3 is TGTGCCAGCAGCTTGATGGAGGGGAGGATTTATAATTCACCCCTCCACTTT.

This clonotype was found a few times. The J gene is TRBJ2-7, the V gene TRBV20-1; TRBD1 agrees at 10 bases. Germline CDR1 and CDR2: DFQATT and SNEGSKA (reference sequence). The CDR3 spans 13 residues. V lost 3 bases to trimming and J lost 6 bases; unmatched junction nucleotides: 5. CDR3 residues: CSARSGTGVEQYF. In DNA, the CDR3 is TGCAGTGCTAGGAGTGGGACAGGGGTCGAGCAGTACTTC.

This clonotype has a count of ten or more. The chain employs TRBV27 and TRBJ2-5, with 7 bases aligning to TRBD2. The CDR3 has 13 amino acids. Germline-derived CDR1 and CDR2 are MNHEY and SMNVEV (reference sequence). The V and J ends lost 3 bases and 5 bases, in that order; junction bases with no gene match: 3. The CDR3 here is CASSFGGMETQYF. For the CDR3, the DNA is TGTGCCAGCAGTTTCGGGGGGATGGAGACCCAGTACTTC.

This clonotype was recorded at least ten times. The chain recombines TRBV20-1 with TRBJ2-3; D not certain. V lost 5 bases and J lost 1, with 10 bases in between. CDR1 and CDR2 from the germline V gene are DFQATT and SNEGSKA (reference sequence). The CDR3 is 13 residues long. CDR3 region: CSARPRRTDTQYF. For the CDR3, the DNA is TGCAGTGCTCGACCCCGTCGCACAGATACGCAGTATTTT.

This clonotype was detected a few times. The V gene is TRBV6-5, the J gene TRBJ1-1; no clear D. Germline CDR1 and CDR2: MNHEY and SVGAGI. The V and J ends lost 2 bases and 8 bases respectively, with 3 bases between them. The CDR3 runs 10 residues. The CDR3 nucleotides are TGTGCCAGCAGTTACCCCGAAGCTTTCTTT. Its translation: CASSYPEAFF.

In this sample, this clonotype turned up a few times. The chain combines TRBV10-2 with TRBJ2-5; D remains unclear. This CDR3 comprises 13 residues. Germline CDR1 WSHSY, CDR2 SAAADI. V lost 2 bases and J 2 bases, leaving 6 bases between the germline ends. This CDR3 is CASSEGRQETQYF. As DNA, the CDR3 is TGCGCCAGCAGTGAGGGGCGTCAAGAGACCCAGTACTTC.

A few counts support this clonotype. The V gene is TRBV20-1, the J gene TRBJ2-7; TRBD1 might be the D (5 bases). The CDR3 is 17 residues long. V dropped 3 bases and J dropped 0 bases, with 21 bases sitting between them. CDR1 DFQATT and CDR2 SNEGSKA come from the germline V gene (reference sequence). The CDR3 loop reads CSASPPLRGSGSYEQYV. CDR3 sequence (DNA): TGCAGTGCTAGTCCACCACTTAGGGGATCCGGCTCCTACGAGCAGTACGTC.

This clonotype was counted a few times. The gene calls are TRBV12-3 or TRBV12-4 and TRBJ2-7; tentatively, D is TRBD1 (5 bases). This CDR3 has 13 residues. The germline V and J ends were trimmed by 4 bases and 3 bases, with 10 bases remaining between them. Here the CDR3 reads CASSWGGNYEQYF. The CDR3 DNA reads as TGTGCCAGCAGTTGGGGCGGAAACTACGAGCAGTACTTC.

The chain is built from TRBV6-1 and TRBJ1-4; perhaps TRBD1 as D (5 bases). From germline, CDR1 is MNHNS and CDR2 SASEGT. The CDR3 has 13 amino acids. V lost 6 bases to trimming and J lost 5 bases, with 10 bases between them. CDR3 DNA: TGTGCCAGCAGCCGGGACTGGAATGAAAAACTGTTTTTT. Residues: CASSRDWNEKLFF.

With respect to this clonotype: This sequence may be a read error, since a much larger clone differs from it by one base. The genes are TRBV20-1 and TRBJ2-5; 9 bases align to TRBD2. Germline V gives CDR1 DFQATT, CDR2 SNEGSKA (reference sequence). This CDR3 has 16 residues. The CDR3 protein is CCATRSGGPGQETQYF. Written as DNA, the CDR3 is TGCTGTGCTACAAGGAGCGGGGGGCCGGGGCAAGAGACCCAGTACTTC.

The chain carries TRBV7-2 and TRBJ1-3; D ambiguous. This CDR3 contains 11 residues. V lost 4 bases and J lost 7, with 5 bases in between. CDR1 is SGHTA, CDR2 FQGNSA, per germline. CDR3 nucleotides: TGTGCCAGCAGCTCCATCAACACCATATATTTT. Protein sequence: CASSSINTIYF.

A note on this clonotype: A much larger clone differs from this one at a single base, so this may be a read error. The rearrangement joins TRBV20-1 to TRBJ2-7; maybe TRBD1 (5 bases). Germline V gene sequence: CDR1 DFQATT, CDR2 SNEGSKA (reference sequence). CDR3 length: 15 residues. In DNA, the CDR3 is TGCTGTGCTAGATCCTCACATGGGGCCCACTACGAGCAGTACGTC. Protein product: CCARSSHGAHYEQYV.

There are a few counts of this clonotype. The chain joins TRBV5-1 to TRBJ2-7; the D gene is possibly TRBD2 (6 bases). This CDR3 spans 14 amino acids. Trimming removed 10 bases from V and 5 bases from J, with 22 bases in between. Germline values: CDR1 SGHRS, CDR2 YFSETQ. The CDR3 reads CAGKETAGSDEQYF. CDR3 in DNA: TGCGCCGGGAAAGAGACGGCGGGATCCGACGAGCAGTACTTC. The variable domain in full, with the rest retrieved from reference TRBV5-1 and TRBJ2-7, is KAGVTQTPRYLIKTRGQQVTLSCSPISGHRSVSWYQQTPGQGLQFLFEYFSETQRNKGNFPGRFSGRQFSNSRSEMNVSTLELGDSALYLCAGKETAGSDEQYFGPGTRLTVT.

At least ten counts were recorded for this clonotype. The genes are TRBV20-1 and TRBJ1-2; 7 bases align to TRBD1. CDR1 and CDR2 from the germline V gene are DFQATT and SNEGSKA (reference sequence). The CDR3 is 14 amino acids. Trimming at V came to 5 bases and at J to 5 bases, leaving 11 bases not matched to a gene. The CDR3 protein is CSAAERDSGYGYTF. The CDR3 coding sequence is TGCAGTGCTGCCGAACGGGACAGCGGGTATGGCTACACCTTC.

This clonotype came up many times. J is TRBJ1-1 and V is TRBV5-1; possibly TRBD1 for D (6 bases). Between the trimmed V and J ends, which lost 0 bases and 3 bases, there was a span of 9 bases. The CDR3 is made up of 14 amino acids. CDR1 and CDR2 from the germline V gene are SGHRS and YFSETQ. The CDR3 loop reads CASSLVPGDTEAFF. For the CDR3, the DNA is TGCGCCAGCAGCTTGGTACCAGGGGACACTGAAGCTTTCTTT. Based on the CDR3 plus reference TRBV5-1 and TRBJ1-1, the full variable domain is KAGVTQTPRYLIKTRGQQVTLSCSPISGHRSVSWYQQTPGQGLQFLFEYFSETQRNKGNFPGRFSGRQFSNSRSEMNVSTLELGDSALYLCASSLVPGDTEAFFGQGTRLTVV.

In its sample, this clonotype was seen many times. The CDR3 nucleotides read TGTGCCAGCAGTTTCGGGCTAGCTGTGGAGACCCAGTACTTC. Residues: CASSFGLAVETQYF. The V call is TRBV12-3 or TRBV12-4, the J call TRBJ2-5; possibly TRBD2 for D (5 bases). V lost 3 bases and J 5 bases, leaving 13 bases between the germline ends. This CDR3 has 14 amino acids.

The chain employs TRBV6-2 or TRBV6-3 and TRBJ2-3, with D possibly TRBD1 on 6 matching bases. The length of the CDR3 is 14 residues. CDR1 and CDR2 (germline): MNHEY, SVGEGT. The CDR3 here is CASAGVDPADTQYF. The CDR3 DNA is TGTGCTTCGGCAGGGGTTGATCCTGCGGATACGCAGTATTTT.

Note on this clonotype: This clone may be a read error of a much larger clone one base away. This chain uses TRBV20-1 with TRBJ2-3; D is perhaps TRBD1 (5 bases). Germline CDR1 and CDR2: DFQATT and SNEGSKA (reference sequence). This CDR3 comprises 14 residues. CDR3 sequence: CSGGRRVSTDRQYF. CDR3 sequence (DNA): TGCAGTGGGGGTCGCAGGGTTAGCACAGATAGGCAGTATTTT.

A few counts support this clonotype. This chain connects TRBV7-2 to TRBJ1-2, with unresolved D. The germline gives CDR1 SGHTA, CDR2 FQGNSA. The CDR3 runs to 17 residues. Trimming took 0 bases from V and 0 from J, leaving 14 bases between them. The DNA of the CDR3 is TGTGCCAGCAGCTTAGCAGGAATCCCCTTAACTAACTATGGCTACACCTTC. This translates into CASSLAGIPLTNYGYTF.

This clonotype was seen a handful of times. The V call is TRBV6-6, the J call TRBJ1-1; D is perhaps TRBD1 (5 bases). Germline CDR1 MNHNY, CDR2 SVGAGI (reference sequence). The V gene lost 10 bases and the J gene lost 11 bases, with 17 bases spanning the gap. This CDR3 is 11 amino acids long. For the CDR3, the DNA is TGTGCCACCCTCAGTGGGGGTGGGGCTTTCTTT. This translates into CATLSGGGAFF.